Reported below is one T cell receptor beta chain. Per the study methods: Amplification of reference gene primers provided the estimated nucleated cell counts. Produced via immunoSEQ multiplex PCR; TCRdb's table is partial and in-frame only. V, J and clone size reflect that table, while D and trimming were determined from the DNA. The sample lists roughly 70,000 clones, 80% to 90% seen once, with approximately 5.4% in the top ten. This record belongs to a study of blood T cell repertoires in COVID-19. In germline, CDR1 is SNHLY, CDR2 FYNNEI. CDR3 length equals 13 residues. Trimming pared 4 bases from V and 4 bases from J, leaving 8 bases between.

The source is a man over 45 with active COVID-19. The chain joins TRBV2 to TRBJ1-3; unclear D gene. The sequenced material came from peripheral blood. For the CDR3, the DNA is TGTGCCAGCAGTGCACAGTCGGGAAACACCATATATTTT. This sequence encodes CASSAQSGNTIYF. Looking up the rest from reference TRBV2 and TRBJ1-3 gives the full variable domain: EPEVTQTPSHQVTQMGQEVILRCVPISNHLYFYWYRQILGQKVEFLVSFYNNEISEKSEIFDDQFSVERPDGSNFTLKIRSTKLEDSAMYFCASSAQSGNTIYFGEGSWLTVV.